This note documents a single T cell receptor beta chain sequence. This sample was included in a study of control samples from healthy donors and cancer patients. Trimming removed 4 bases from V and 1 base from J, with 7 bases in between. Germline V CDR1 and CDR2: SGHTA, FQGTGA. The CDR3 runs to 13 residues. Clones were read by immunoSEQ multiplex PCR, and TCRdb kept only the in-frame ones, dropping some. This table holds 350,000 to 450,000 clones, 90% found once. The chain links TRBV7-3 to TRBJ1-1, with D possibly TRBD1 on 5 matching bases. Sequenced sample: PBMCs. The sequence was collected from a man aged 35-49 years with head and neck cancer. CDR3 protein: CASSSTGNTEAFF. CDR3 bases: TGTGCCAGCAGCTCTACAGGGAACACTGAAGCTTTCTTT.